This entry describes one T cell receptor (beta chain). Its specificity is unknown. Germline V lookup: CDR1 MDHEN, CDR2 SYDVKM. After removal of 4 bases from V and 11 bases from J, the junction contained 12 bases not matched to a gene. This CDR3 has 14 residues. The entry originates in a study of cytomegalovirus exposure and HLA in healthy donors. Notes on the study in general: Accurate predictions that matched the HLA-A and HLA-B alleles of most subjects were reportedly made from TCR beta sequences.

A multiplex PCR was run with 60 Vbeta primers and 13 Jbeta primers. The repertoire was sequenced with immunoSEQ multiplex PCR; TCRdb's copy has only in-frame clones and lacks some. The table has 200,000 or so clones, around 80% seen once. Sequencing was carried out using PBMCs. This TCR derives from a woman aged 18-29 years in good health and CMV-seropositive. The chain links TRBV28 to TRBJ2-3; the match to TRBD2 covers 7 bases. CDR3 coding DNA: TGTGCCAGCAGTTCAACCGACGGACTAGTCGAGCAGTATTTT. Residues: CASSSTDGLVEQYF.